What follows are 16 T cell receptor beta chains derived from one specimen sequenced in a study of blood T cell repertoires in COVID-19. This table comes from immunoSEQ multiplex PCR, and its TCRdb copy is limited to in-frame clones, with some not included. The data hold about 170,000 clones, with more than 90% observed a single time. The source material was peripheral blood. The receptor set was obtained from a man aged 50-60 years with acute or convalescent COVID-19.

V and J are TRBV27 and TRBJ2-5; a possible D gene is TRBD1 (5 bases). V lost 3 bases and J 1 base, leaving 6 bases between the germline ends. The CDR3 runs to 13 residues. CDR1 is MNHEY and CDR2 is SMNVEV in the germline V gene (reference sequence). For the CDR3, the DNA is TGTGCCAGCAGTTTTAGGGGCCAAGAGACCCAGTACTTC. Its protein is CASSFRGQETQYF.

The CDR3 here is CASSHPSGGRVEQFF. The CDR3 DNA reads TGTGCCAGCAGCCACCCTAGCGGGGGGCGAGTTGAGCAGTTCTTC. The chain couples TRBV3-1 (or the pseudogene TRBV3-2) to TRBJ2-1, with 11 bases fitting TRBD2. Germline CDR1 LGHDT, CDR2 YNNKEL (reference sequence). Trimming took 3 bases from V and 9 from J; bases not matched to a gene: 7. The CDR3 has 15 amino acids.

The chain couples TRBV5-1 to TRBJ1-1; 12 positions agree with TRBD1. The V segment lost 7 bases and the J segment 7 bases; nucleotides outside the gene matches: 5. CDR3 length equals 13 residues. Per the germline V gene, CDR1 is SGHRS and CDR2 is YFSETQ. As DNA, the CDR3 is TGCGCCAGCGGGGACAGGGGGCATAGTGAAGCTTTCTTT. Protein: CASGDRGHSEAFF. Drawing the rest from reference TRBV5-1 and TRBJ1-1, the complete variable domain is KAGVTQTPRYLIKTRGQQVTLSCSPISGHRSVSWYQQTPGQGLQFLFEYFSETQRNKGNFPGRFSGRQFSNSRSEMNVSTLELGDSALYLCASGDRGHSEAFFGQGTRLTVV.

The chain joins TRBV28 to TRBJ1-1, with TRBD1 as a possible D gene (5 bases). The ends were cut back, 2 bases at V and 4 bases at J, with 14 bases in the middle. The CDR3 has 15 residues. The germline V gene encodes CDR1 MDHEN and CDR2 SYDVKM. In DNA, the CDR3 is TGTGCCAGCAGTTTACCTGGGACTCTAGGCACTGAAGCTTTCTTT. Translating gives CASSLPGTLGTEAFF.

V gene TRBV7-9 combines with J gene TRBJ1-4; D might be TRBD1 (6 bases). CDR1 is SEHNR, CDR2 FQNEAQ, per germline (reference sequence). The V gene lost 6 bases and the J gene lost 7 bases, with 18 bases spanning the gap. This CDR3 contains 15 residues. CDR3 sequence (DNA): TGTGCCAGCAGTTTCGGAGCCACCAGGGGTGAAAAACTGTTTTTT. Encoded protein: CASSFGATRGEKLFF.

This sequence joins TRBV15 and TRBJ1-3, with D possibly matching TRBD1 (5 bases). Germline CDR1 reads LNHNV; CDR2 reads YYDKDF (reference sequence). The CDR3 contains 17 residues. V was trimmed by 3 bases and J by 0 bases, leaving 15 bases between them. The CDR3 DNA sequence: TGTGCCACCAGCAGTGGGGTCCCAGGGAACTCTGGAAACACCATATATTTT. Protein sequence: CATSSGVPGNSGNTIYF.

The genes are TRBV28 and TRBJ1-2; 10 nucleotides line up with TRBD1. The CDR3 extends over 15 amino acids. Trimming cost V 5 bases and J 4 bases; bases outside gene matches: 7. The germline gives CDR1 MDHEN, CDR2 SYDVKM. In DNA, the CDR3 is TGTGCCAGCAGTACTCCGGGACAGGGGTCCTATGGCTACACCTTC. This sequence encodes CASSTPGQGSYGYTF.

The gene calls are TRBV11-2 and TRBJ1-6; 7 nucleotides match TRBD1. CDR1 is SGHAT and CDR2 is FQNNGV in the germline V gene. V dropped 3 bases and J dropped 6; count of bases not matched to a gene: 11. This CDR3 has 17 amino acids. The CDR3 region is CASSFGQGGGSNSPLHF. CDR3 coding DNA: TGTGCCAGCAGCTTCGGCCAGGGGGGAGGAAGTAATTCACCCCTCCACTTT.

The rearrangement joins TRBV13 to TRBJ2-7, with D perhaps TRBD1 (6 bases). CDR3 length: 15 residues. Trimming shortened V by 3 bases and J by 1 base, and 13 bases separated the two germline ends. The germline V gene has CDR1 PRHDT and CDR2 FYEKMQ (reference sequence). The CDR3 DNA follows: TGTGCCAGCAGCTTGGCGGCTGGACAGTCCTACGAGCAGTACGTC. Its protein is CASSLAAGQSYEQYV.

This clone has just a few counts. The rearrangement uses TRBV10-2 and TRBJ1-6; 9 bases match TRBD1. The CDR3 loop spans 14 amino acids. CDR1 and CDR2 from the germline V gene are WSHSY and SAAADI. V lost 4 bases, J lost 9 bases, and 4 bases stayed unmatched. The CDR3 reads CASSAGTGSSPLHF. The CDR3 DNA follows: TGCGCCAGCAGTGCCGGGACAGGGAGTTCACCCCTCCACTTT.

The V call is TRBV19, the J call TRBJ1-4; D is unclear. CDR3 length: 13 residues. V was pared by 9 bases and J by 8 bases, with 16 bases between. Germline lookup yields CDR1 LNHDA and CDR2 SQIVND (reference sequence). Here the CDR3 reads CASADSGGEKLFF. In DNA form, the CDR3 reads TGTGCCAGCGCCGACTCCGGCGGGGAAAAACTGTTTTTT.

The chain's CDR3 is CASSENRGGSGGYTF. The CDR3 DNA reads TGTGCCAGCAGTGAAAACCGGGGGGGCTCAGGTGGCTACACCTTC. The rearrangement uses TRBV2 and TRBJ1-2, with D tentatively TRBD1 (6 bases). V lost 2 bases and J lost 7, with 17 bases in between. The CDR3 is 15 amino acids. Germline values: CDR1 SNHLY, CDR2 FYNNEI.

The CDR3 here is CASSLDGTGGEETQYF. In nucleotides, the CDR3 is TGTGCCAGCAGCTTAGATGGGACAGGGGGTGAGGAGACCCAGTACTTC. This chain links TRBV7-3 with TRBJ2-5; TRBD1 matches 11 bases. Germline-derived CDR1 and CDR2 are SGHTA and FQGTGA. The CDR3 has 16 amino acids. V trimming: 2 bases; J trimming: 5 bases; junction bases outside the gene matches: 7. The whole variable domain, filled in from reference TRBV7-3 and TRBJ2-5, reads GAGVSQTPSNKVTEKGKYVELRCDPISGHTALYWYRQSLGQGPEFLIYFQGTGAADDSGLPNDRFFAVRPEGSVSTLKIQRTERGDSAVYLCASSLDGTGGEETQYFGPGTRLLVL.

This chain connects TRBV6-1 to TRBJ2-7; D uncertain. V gave up 1 base and J gave up 4 bases, with 5 bases separating them. The CDR3 covers 12 residues. CDR1 and CDR2 (germline): MNHNS, SASEGT. CDR3 in amino acids: CASSEVYYEQYV. The DNA of the CDR3 is TGTGCCAGCAGTGAAGTCTATTACGAGCAGTACGTC.

V is TRBV5-4 and J is TRBJ2-5; 9 bases are shared with TRBD2. Germline V gives CDR1 SGHNT, CDR2 YYREEE (reference sequence). This CDR3 spans 14 amino acids. The V gene end was trimmed by 2 bases and the J gene end by 4 bases; junction bases not matched to a gene: 3. The CDR3 nucleotides are TGTGCCAGCAGCTTAGTAGCGGGGGCAGAGACCCAGTACTTC. Its translation: CASSLVAGAETQYF.

The chain recombines TRBV30 with TRBJ1-6, with unresolved D. The CDR3 contains 17 residues. The germline V and J ends were trimmed by 4 bases and 3 bases, with 19 bases remaining between them. CDR1 and CDR2 (germline): GTSNPN, SVGIG (reference sequence). The CDR3 bases are TGTGCCTGGACCCCCCCCGAGAATCCTAGCTATAATTCACCCCTCCACTTT. Its translation: CAWTPPENPSYNSPLHF. The complete variable domain, with remaining parts taken from reference TRBV30 and TRBJ1-6, reads SQTIHQWPATLVQPVGSPLSLECTVEGTSNPNLYWYRQAAGRGLQLLFYSVGIGQISSEVPQNLSASRPQDRQFILSSKKLLLSDSGFYLCAWTPPENPSYNSPLHFGNGTRLTVT.